By proportion, the clone carrying this T cell receptor (beta chain) is large. Antigen specificity is unknown. This beta chain is an unintended read in a library built for alpha chains; its size means little. V shed 1 base, J shed 7 bases, and the junction held 7 bases outside the gene matches. The CDR3 totals 14 residues. CDR1 and CDR2 from the germline V gene are SGHKS and YYEKEE (reference sequence). This sample was taken from a study of spatial heterogeneity in lung cancer. Findings of the study overall: Of the expanded TCRs, ubiquitous and regional counts tracked the counts of ubiquitous and regional nonsynonymous mutations, respectively. Mutation tallies in tumors tracked expanded intratumoral alpha and beta TCR counts.

Time point in this sample: sample taken at primary tumor resection. A single record per CDR3 protein comes from TCRdb applying MiXCR to the 5' RACE reads. The table includes more than 90 distinct CDR3 sequences, 22% detected once. Sample: lung tumor tissue, taken at surgery. The sequence came from a male donor with early-stage non-small cell lung cancer. The chain carries TRBV5-5 and TRBJ2-7, with 8 bases matching TRBD1. CDR3 protein: CASSLIQGAGEQYF. CDR3 nucleotide sequence: TGTGCCAGCAGCTTGATTCAGGGGGCAGGGGAGCAGTACTTC. Complete variable domain (other parts from reference TRBV5-5 and TRBJ2-7): DAGVTQSPTHLIKTRGQQVTLRCSPISGHKSVSWYQQVLGQGPQFIFQYYEKEERGRGNFPDRFSARQFPNYSSELNVNALLLGDSALYLCASSLIQGAGEQYFGPGTRLTVT.